Listed below are T cell receptor beta chains from one sample, sequenced in a study of T cells in Graves' hyperthyroidism and ophthalmopathy. TCRdb fed the multiplex PCR reads into MiXCR, producing one record per CDR3 protein. Counted here are 410,000 or so distinct CDR3 sequences, approximately 14% occurring once; the ten biggest clones make up 13%. Sequenced input: blood. The source is a man between 18 and 35 years old with Graves' ophthalmopathy. Each CDR3 is given without its conserved first and last residue. Fields, in order: J gene, V gene, CDR3 protein.

TRBJ1-1 TRBV6-1 ASSARTELGTEAF
TRBJ2-3 TRBV27 ASSLIVTDTQY
TRBJ1-1 TRBV20-1 SASGGYVNTEAF
TRBJ2-7 TRBV11-2 AIRGAYEQY
TRBJ2-7 TRBV4-1 ASSQVGYYEQY
TRBJ2-2 TRBV3-1 ASGSGFGTGELF
TRBJ2-5 TRBV11-2 ASSFLRETQY
TRBJ2-7 TRBV28 ASTFPPTRAVPYEQY
TRBJ1-1 TRBV9 ASSVGRGTEAF
TRBJ1-2 TRBV27 ASRLQGYGYT
TRBJ1-1 TRBV4-2 ASSQQGVLNTEAF
TRBJ2-1 TRBV24-1 ATSDNGLAGEHEQF
TRBJ2-1 TRBV12-3/TRBV12-4 ASSPFQANRTYNEQF
TRBJ1-5 TRBV7-2 ASSLDGGINNQPQH
TRBJ1-5 TRBV15 ATSGGESNQPQH
TRBJ1-2 TRBV7-9 ASSLGQGNVGYT
TRBJ1-4 TRBV19 ASSMGTGGNEKLF
TRBJ2-7 TRBV18 ASSPRGPSSYEQY
TRBJ2-5 TRBV10-3 AIQAGGPQETQY
TRBJ2-3 TRBV5-1 ASNEGLTDTQY
TRBJ2-7 TRBV6-2/TRBV6-3 ASSGYTGDSYEQY
TRBJ1-4 TRBV9 ASSVAARGVEEKLF
TRBJ2-1 TRBV20-1 SARDRETEQF
TRBJ2-5 TRBV5-1 ASSTGAPGETQY
TRBJ2-7 TRBV11-1 ASSLGAGPYQPYEQY
TRBJ2-3 TRBV19 ASSIVGDTQY
TRBJ1-3 TRBV6-5 ASSYSRVISGNTIY
TRBJ1-5 TRBV6-1 ASSPTWTGGDQPQH